In this sample, the clone carrying this TCR beta chain turned up a few times. Authors' processing steps: Reference gene primers were amplified, and this amplification served to estimate nucleated cell counts. Some clones are missing from TCRdb's copy, which holds only in-frame ones; the method was immunoSEQ multiplex PCR. Clone size and the V and J calls come from that table; the DNA yielded D and trimming. Among around 380,000 clones, approximately 77% were seen once, and the ten largest hold 0.85% to 1.2%. The data belong to a study of blood T cell repertoires in COVID-19. Study-level background: Acute and convalescent COVID-19 specimens originated in the United States, Italy and Spain. T cells, B-cell-depleted T cells, or PBMCs provided the cDNA or gDNA that served as material.

CDR1 and CDR2 (germline): SGHRS, YFSETQ. The CDR3 is 16 residues long. V was pared by 4 bases and J by 2 bases, with 18 bases between. The source of this sequence is a human donor with acute or convalescent COVID-19. The donor label of this sample is uncertain. This chain uses TRBV5-1 with TRBJ1-2; a possible D gene is TRBD1 (5 bases). The sample taken for sequencing was peripheral blood. CDR3 in DNA: TGCGCCAGCAGCCCTGGACATACAGGAGTCAACTATGGCTACACCTTC. Its protein is CASSPGHTGVNYGYTF.